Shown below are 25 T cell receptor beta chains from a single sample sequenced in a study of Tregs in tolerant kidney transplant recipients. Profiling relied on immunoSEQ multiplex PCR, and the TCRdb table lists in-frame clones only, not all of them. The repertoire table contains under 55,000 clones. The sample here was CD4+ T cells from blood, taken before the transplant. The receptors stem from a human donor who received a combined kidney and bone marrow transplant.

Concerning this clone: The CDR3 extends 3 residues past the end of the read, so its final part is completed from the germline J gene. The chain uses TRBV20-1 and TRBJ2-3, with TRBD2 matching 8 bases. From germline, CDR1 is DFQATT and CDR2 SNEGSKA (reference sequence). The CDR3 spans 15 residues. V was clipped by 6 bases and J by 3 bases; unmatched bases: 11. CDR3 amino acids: CSAPPGGVGTDTQYF. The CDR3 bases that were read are TGCAGTGCCCCTCCCGGGGGGGTGGGAACAGATACG.

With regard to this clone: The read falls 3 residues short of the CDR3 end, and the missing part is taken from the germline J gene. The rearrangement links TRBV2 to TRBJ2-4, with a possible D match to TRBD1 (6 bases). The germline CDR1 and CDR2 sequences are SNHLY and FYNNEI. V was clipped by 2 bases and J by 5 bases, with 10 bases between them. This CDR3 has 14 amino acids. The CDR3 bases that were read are TGTGCCAGCAGTGAAAGGGGGAATCAAAACATT. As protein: CASSERGNQNI. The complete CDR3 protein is CASSERGNQNIQYF.

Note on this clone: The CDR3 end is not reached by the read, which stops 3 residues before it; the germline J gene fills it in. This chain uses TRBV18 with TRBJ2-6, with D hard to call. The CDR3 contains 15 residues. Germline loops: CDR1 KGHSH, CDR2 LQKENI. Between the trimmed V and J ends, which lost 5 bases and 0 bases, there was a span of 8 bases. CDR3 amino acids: CASSSFLSGANVLTF. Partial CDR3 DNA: TGTGCCAGCTCATCCTTCCTCTCTGGGGCCAACGTC.

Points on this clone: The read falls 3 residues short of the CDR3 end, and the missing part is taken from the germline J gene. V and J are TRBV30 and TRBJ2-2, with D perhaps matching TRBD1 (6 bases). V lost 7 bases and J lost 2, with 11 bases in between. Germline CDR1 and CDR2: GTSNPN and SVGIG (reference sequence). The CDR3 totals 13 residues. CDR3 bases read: TGTGCCTCAGGGGAGAGCAACACCGGGGAG. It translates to CASGESNTGE. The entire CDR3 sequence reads CASGESNTGELFF.

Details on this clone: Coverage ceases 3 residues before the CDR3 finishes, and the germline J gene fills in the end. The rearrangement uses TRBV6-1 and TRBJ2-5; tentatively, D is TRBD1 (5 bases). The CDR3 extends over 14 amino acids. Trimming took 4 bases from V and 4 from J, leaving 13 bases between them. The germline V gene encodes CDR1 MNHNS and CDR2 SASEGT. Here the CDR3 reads CASSGPTDLETQYF. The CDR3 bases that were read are TGTGCCAGCAGTGGCCCGACAGATTTAGAGACC.

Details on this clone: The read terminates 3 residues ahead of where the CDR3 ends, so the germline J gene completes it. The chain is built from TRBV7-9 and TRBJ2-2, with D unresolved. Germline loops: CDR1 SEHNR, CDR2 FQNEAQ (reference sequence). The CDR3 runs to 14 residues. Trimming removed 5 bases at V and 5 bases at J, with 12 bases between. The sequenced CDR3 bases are TGTGCCAGCAGCCCGCTAACTTATACCGGGGAG. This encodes CASSPLTYTGE. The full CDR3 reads CASSPLTYTGELFF.

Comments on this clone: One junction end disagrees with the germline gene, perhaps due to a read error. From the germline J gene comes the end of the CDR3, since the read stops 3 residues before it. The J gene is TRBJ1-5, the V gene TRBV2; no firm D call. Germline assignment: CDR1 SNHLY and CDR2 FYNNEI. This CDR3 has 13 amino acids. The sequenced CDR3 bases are TGTGCCAGCAGCCCTAGTAGCAATCCGCCC. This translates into CASSPSSNPP. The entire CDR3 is CASSPSSNPPQHF.

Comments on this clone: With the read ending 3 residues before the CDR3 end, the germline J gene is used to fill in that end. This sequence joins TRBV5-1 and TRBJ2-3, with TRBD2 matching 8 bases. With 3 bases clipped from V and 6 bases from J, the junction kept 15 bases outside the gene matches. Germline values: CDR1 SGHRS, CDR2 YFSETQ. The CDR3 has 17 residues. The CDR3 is CASSSGLASNGMDTQYF. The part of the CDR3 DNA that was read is TGCGCCAGCAGCTCTGGACTAGCTTCAAATGGAATGGATACG.

CDR3 region: CASSPDRGNTIYF. The sequenced CDR3 bases are TGTGCCAGCTCACCCGACAGGGGAAACACC. This chain joins TRBV18 and TRBJ1-3; maybe TRBD1 (6 bases). Read coverage stops 3 residues before the CDR3 terminus; the germline J gene supplies the remainder. The CDR3 loop spans 13 amino acids. Trimming removed 3 bases from V and 4 bases from J, with 7 bases in between. Looked up from germline, CDR1 is KGHSH and CDR2 is LQKENI.

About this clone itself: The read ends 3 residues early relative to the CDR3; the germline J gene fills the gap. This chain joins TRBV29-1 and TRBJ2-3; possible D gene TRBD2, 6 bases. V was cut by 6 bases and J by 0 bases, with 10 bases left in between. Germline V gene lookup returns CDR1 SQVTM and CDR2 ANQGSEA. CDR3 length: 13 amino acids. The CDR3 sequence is CSVEAGSTDTQYF. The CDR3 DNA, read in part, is TGCAGCGTCGAGGCGGGGAGCACAGATACG.

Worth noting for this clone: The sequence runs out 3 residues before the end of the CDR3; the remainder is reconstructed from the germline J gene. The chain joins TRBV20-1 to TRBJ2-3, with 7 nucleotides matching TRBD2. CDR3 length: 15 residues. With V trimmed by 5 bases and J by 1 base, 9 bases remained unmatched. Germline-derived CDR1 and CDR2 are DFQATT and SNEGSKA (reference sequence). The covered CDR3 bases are TGCAGTGCTTCGCCTCTAGCGGCAGGCACAGATACG. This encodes CSASPLAAGTDT. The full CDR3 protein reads CSASPLAAGTDTQYF.

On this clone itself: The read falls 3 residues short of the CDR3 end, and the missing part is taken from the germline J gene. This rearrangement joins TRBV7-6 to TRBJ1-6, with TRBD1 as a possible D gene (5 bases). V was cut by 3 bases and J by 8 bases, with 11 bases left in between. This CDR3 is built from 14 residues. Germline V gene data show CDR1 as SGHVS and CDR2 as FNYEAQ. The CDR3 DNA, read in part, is TGTGCCAGCAGCTTTGGGACGGGGGATTCACCC. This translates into CASSFGTGDSP. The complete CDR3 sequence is CASSFGTGDSPLHF.

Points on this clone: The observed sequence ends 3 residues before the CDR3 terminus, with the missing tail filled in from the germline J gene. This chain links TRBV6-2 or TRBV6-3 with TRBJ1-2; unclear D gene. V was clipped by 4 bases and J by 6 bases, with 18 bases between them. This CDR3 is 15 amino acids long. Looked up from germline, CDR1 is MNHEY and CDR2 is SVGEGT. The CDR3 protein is CASSFSKQPLDGYTF. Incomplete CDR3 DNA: TGTGCCAGCAGTTTCTCAAAGCAACCGCTCGATGGC.

CDR3 in amino acids: CASSPDRGAYEQYF. CDR3 DNA, as far as it was read: TGTGCCAGCAGTCCGGACAGGGGAGCCTACGAG. J is TRBJ2-7 and V is TRBV2; the match to TRBD1 covers 9 bases. The read comes to an end 3 residues before the CDR3 does, leaving the germline J gene to fill in the end. Germline values: CDR1 SNHLY, CDR2 FYNNEI. CDR3 length: 14 residues. The V and J ends lost 5 bases and 2 bases, in that order; junction bases with no gene match: 4.

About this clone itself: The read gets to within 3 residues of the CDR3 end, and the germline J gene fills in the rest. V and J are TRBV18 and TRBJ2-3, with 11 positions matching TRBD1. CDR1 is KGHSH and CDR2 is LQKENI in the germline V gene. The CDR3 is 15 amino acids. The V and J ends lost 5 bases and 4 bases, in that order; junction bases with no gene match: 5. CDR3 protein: CASSSRDRGADTQYF. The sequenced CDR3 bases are TGTGCCAGCTCATCCCGGGACAGGGGGGCAGATACG.

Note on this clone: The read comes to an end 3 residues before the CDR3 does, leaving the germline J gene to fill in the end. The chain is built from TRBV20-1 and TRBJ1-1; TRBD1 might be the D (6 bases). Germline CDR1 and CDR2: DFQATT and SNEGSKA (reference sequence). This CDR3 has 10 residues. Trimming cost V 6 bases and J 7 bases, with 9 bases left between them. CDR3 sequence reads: CSAGQFEAFF. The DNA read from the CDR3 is TGCAGTGCCGGACAGTTTGAA.

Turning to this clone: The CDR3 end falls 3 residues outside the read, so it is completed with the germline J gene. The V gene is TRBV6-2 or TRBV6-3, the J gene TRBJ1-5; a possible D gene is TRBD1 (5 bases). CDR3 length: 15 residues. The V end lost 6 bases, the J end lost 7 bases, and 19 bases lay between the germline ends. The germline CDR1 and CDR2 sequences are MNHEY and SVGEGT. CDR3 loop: CASSPGGIVGQPQHF. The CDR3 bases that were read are TGTGCCAGCAGCCCCGGGGGGATTGTCGGCCAGCCC.

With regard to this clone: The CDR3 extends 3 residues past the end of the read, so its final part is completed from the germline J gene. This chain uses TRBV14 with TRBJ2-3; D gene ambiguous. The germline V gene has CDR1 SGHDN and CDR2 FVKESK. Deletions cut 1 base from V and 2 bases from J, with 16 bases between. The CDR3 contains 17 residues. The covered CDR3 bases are TGTGCCAGCAGCCAAGGAATCCTGACACGAGTCACAGATACG. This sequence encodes CASSQGILTRVTDT. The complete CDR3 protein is CASSQGILTRVTDTQYF.

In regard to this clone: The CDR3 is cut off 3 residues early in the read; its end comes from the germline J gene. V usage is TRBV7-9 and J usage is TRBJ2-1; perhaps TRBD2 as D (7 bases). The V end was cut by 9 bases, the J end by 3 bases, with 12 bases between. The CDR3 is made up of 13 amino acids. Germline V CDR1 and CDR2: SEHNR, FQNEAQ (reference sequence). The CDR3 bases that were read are TGTGCCAGTAGGGGGAGGGACTACAATGAG. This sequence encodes CASRGRDYNE. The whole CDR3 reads CASRGRDYNEQFF. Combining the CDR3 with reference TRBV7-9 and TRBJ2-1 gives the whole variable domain DTGVSQNPRHKITKRGQNVTFRCDPISEHNRLYWYRQTLGQGPEFLTYFQNEAQLEKSRLLSDRFSAERPKGSFSTLEIQRTEQGDSAMYLCASRGRDYNEQFFGPGTRLTVL.

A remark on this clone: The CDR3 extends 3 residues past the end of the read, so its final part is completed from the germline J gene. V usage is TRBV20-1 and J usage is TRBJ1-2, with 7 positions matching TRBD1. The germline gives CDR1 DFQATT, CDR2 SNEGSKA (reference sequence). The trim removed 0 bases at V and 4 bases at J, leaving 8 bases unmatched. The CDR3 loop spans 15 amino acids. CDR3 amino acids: CSARDPGRGAYGYTF. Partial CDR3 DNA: TGCAGTGCTAGAGATCCCGGCAGGGGGGCCTATGGC.

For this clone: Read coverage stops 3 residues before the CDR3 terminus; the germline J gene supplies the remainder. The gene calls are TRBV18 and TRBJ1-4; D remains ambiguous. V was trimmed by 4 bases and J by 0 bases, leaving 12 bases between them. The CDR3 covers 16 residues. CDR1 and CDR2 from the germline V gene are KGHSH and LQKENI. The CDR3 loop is CASSHSGVATNEKLFF. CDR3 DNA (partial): TGTGCCAGCTCACACTCAGGCGTAGCAACTAATGAAAAA.

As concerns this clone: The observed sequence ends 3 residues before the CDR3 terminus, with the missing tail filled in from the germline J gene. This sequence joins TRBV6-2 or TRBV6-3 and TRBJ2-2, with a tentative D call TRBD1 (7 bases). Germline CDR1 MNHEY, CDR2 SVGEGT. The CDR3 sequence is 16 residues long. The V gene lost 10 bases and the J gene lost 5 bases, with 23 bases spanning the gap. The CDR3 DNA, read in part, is TGTGCCATAGGGGGCAGAAGTTTTCGGGGGACCGGGGAG. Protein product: CAIGGRSFRGTGE. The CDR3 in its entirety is CAIGGRSFRGTGELFF.

The CDR3 loop reads CASSTGTALNYGYTF. The covered CDR3 bases are TGTGCCAGCAGCACTGGGACAGCCCTAAACTATGGC. The chain has TRBV7-2 and TRBJ1-2, with TRBD1 matching over 7 bases. The read is 3 residues too short to cover the CDR3 end, so that end is filled in from the germline J gene. The length of the CDR3 is 15 residues. Per germline, CDR1 SGHTA and CDR2 FQGNSA. The V segment lost 5 bases and the J segment 2 bases; nucleotides outside the gene matches: 8.

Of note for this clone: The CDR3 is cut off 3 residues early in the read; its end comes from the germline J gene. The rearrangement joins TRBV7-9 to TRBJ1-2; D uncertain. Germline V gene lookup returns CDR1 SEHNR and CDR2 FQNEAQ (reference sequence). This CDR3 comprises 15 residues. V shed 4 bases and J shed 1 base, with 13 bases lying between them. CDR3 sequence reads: CASSSPAEHNYGYTF. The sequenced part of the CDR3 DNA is TGTGCCAGCAGCTCACCCGCGGAACATAACTATGGC.

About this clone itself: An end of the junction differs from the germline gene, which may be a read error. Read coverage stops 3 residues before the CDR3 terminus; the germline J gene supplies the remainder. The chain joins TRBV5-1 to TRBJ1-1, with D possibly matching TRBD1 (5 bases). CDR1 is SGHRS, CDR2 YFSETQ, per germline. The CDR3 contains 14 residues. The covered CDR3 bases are TGCGCCAGCAGCTTTTTCGTAAGAGGGACTGGA. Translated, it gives CASSFFVRGTG. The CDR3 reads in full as CASSFFVRGTGAFF.